This T cell receptor beta chain stems from a study of blood T cell repertoires in COVID-19. Study overall: Collection of acute and convalescent COVID-19 samples took place in the United States, Italy and Spain.

The data were produced by immunoSEQ multiplex PCR, yet TCRdb's version contains in-frame clones alone and is incomplete. The data show 180,000 or so clones, approximately 86% seen once. Looked up from germline, CDR1 is LGHDT and CDR2 is YNNKEL (reference sequence). The V gene end was trimmed by 1 base and the J gene end by 9 bases; junction bases not matched to a gene: 2. This CDR3 is built from 13 residues. The TCR was taken from an elderly woman in a cohort sampled during active or convalescent COVID-19. Sequencing was performed on peripheral blood. This chain uses TRBV3-1 (or the pseudogene TRBV3-2) with TRBJ1-2; the match to TRBD1 covers 10 bases. The CDR3 here is CASSQGDRGRYTF. The DNA of the CDR3 is TGTGCCAGCAGCCAAGGGGACAGGGGTCGCTACACCTTC.